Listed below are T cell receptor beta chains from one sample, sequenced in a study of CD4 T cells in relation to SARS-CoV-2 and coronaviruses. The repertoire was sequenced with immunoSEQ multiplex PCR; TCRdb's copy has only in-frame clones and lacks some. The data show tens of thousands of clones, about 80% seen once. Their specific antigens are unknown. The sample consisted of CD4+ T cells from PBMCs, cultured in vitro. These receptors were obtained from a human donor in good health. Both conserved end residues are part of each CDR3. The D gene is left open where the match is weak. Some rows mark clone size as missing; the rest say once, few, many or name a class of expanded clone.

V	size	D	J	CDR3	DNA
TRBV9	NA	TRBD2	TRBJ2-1	CASSPRLAGYYNEQFF	TGTGCCAGCAGCCCGCGACTAGCGGGATACTACAATGAGCAGTTCTTC
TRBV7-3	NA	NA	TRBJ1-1	CASSLTSRDTEAFF	TGTGCCAGCAGCTTAACGAGTAGGGACACTGAAGCTTTCTTT
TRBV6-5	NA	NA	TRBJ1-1	CASSQRQLNTEAFF	TGTGCCAGCAGTCAGAGACAGTTGAACACTGAAGCTTTCTTT
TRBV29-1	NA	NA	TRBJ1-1	CSSRDPNTEAFF	TGCAGCTCCCGGGACCCGAACACTGAAGCTTTCTTT
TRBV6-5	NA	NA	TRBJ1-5	CASYPPGGQPQHF	TGTGCCAGTTACCCCCCGGGGGGTCAGCCCCAGCATTTT
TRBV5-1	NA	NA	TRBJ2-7	CASSPGVGYEQYF	TGCGCCAGCAGCCCCGGGGTGGGTTACGAGCAGTACTTC
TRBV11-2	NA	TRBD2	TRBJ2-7	CASSSAPGTSGFYEQYF	TGTGCCAGCAGCTCAGCACCCGGGACTAGCGGATTCTACGAGCAGTACTTC
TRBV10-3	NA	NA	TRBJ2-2	CAIKMDTGELFF	TGTGCCATCAAGATGGACACCGGGGAGCTGTTTTTT
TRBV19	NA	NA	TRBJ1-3	CASSLAPRTGNTIYF	TGTGCCAGTAGTCTCGCCCCGAGGACTGGAAACACCATATATTTT
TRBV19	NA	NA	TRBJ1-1	CASIGTAQVAFF	TGTGCCAGTATTGGAACAGCGCAAGTGGCTTTCTTT
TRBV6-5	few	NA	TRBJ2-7	CASSYRSDKAYEQYF	TGTGCCAGCAGTTACCGCTCCGACAAGGCTTACGAGCAGTACTTC
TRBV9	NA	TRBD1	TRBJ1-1	CASSRMGQGDTEAFF	TGTGCCAGCAGCCGAATGGGACAGGGGGACACTGAAGCTTTCTTT
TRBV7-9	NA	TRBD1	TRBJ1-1	CASSLPGQGTEAFF	TGTGCCAGCAGCTTACCGGGACAGGGGACTGAAGCTTTCTTT
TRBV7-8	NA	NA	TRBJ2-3	CASSFSGESTDTQYF	TGTGCCAGCAGCTTTAGCGGAGAGAGCACAGATACGCAGTATTTT
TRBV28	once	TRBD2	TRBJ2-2	CASREISGTSHTGELFF	TGTGCCAGCAGGGAGATTTCCGGGACTAGTCACACCGGGGAGCTGTTTTTT
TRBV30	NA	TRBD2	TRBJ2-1	CAWSIGTSGIYNEQFF	TGTGCCTGGAGTATTGGGACTAGCGGGATCTACAATGAGCAGTTCTTC
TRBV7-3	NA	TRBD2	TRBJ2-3	CASSSEASGNTDTQYF	TGTGCCAGCAGCTCAGAGGCTAGCGGAAACACAGATACGCAGTATTTT
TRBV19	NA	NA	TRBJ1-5	CASSIRGGNQPQHF	TGTGCCAGTAGTATTCGAGGGGGCAATCAGCCCCAGCATTTT
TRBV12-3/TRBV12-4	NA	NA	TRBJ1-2	CASSLGTGYTF	TGTGCCAGCAGTTTGGGGACTGGCTACACCTTC
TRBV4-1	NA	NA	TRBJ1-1	CASSQLPRRLNTEAFF	TGCGCCAGCAGCCAGCTCCCTCGGAGATTGAACACTGAAGCTTTCTTT
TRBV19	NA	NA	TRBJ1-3	CASSSGESGNTIYF	TGTGCCAGTAGTTCCGGGGAATCTGGAAACACCATATATTTT
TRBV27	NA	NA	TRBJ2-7	CASRGLGNQYEQYF	TGTGCCAGCAGGGGACTCGGTAACCAATACGAGCAGTACTTC
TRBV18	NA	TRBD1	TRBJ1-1	CASSLAPGQHSLNTEAFF	TGTGCCAGCTCACTGGCACCGGGACAGCATAGTCTGAACACTGAAGCTTTCTTT
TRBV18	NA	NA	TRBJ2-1	CASSPLTTGNYNEQFF	TGTGCCAGCTCACCACTAACGACCGGGAACTACAATGAGCAGTTCTTC
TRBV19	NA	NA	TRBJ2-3	CASSIVSGFGTDTQYF	TGTGCCAGTAGTATTGTCTCAGGGTTTGGAACAGATACGCAGTATTTT
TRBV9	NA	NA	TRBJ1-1	CASSVGGGQGEAFF	TGTGCCAGCAGCGTAGGGGGGGGGCAGGGTGAAGCTTTCTTT
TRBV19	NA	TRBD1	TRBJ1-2	CASSTDRGNGYTF	TGTGCCAGTAGCACGGACAGGGGAAATGGCTACACCTTC
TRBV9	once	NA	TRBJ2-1	CASSVGRLTYNEQFF	TGTGCCAGCAGCGTAGGACGCCTTACCTACAATGAGCAGTTCTTC
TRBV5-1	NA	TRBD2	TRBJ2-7	CASRISGGSSYEQYF	TGCGCCAGCAGAATAAGCGGGGGTTCCTCCTACGAGCAGTACTTC
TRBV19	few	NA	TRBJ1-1	CASSPFPSLTVLNTEAFF	TGTGCCAGTAGTCCCTTCCCCTCCTTGACAGTGCTGAACACTGAAGCTTTCTTT
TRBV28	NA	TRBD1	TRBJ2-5	CASSWTGVQETQYF	TGTGCCAGCAGTTGGACAGGGGTCCAAGAGACCCAGTACTTC
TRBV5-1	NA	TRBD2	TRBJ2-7	CASRWTTSGRANEQYF	TGCGCCAGCAGATGGACCACTAGCGGGAGGGCCAATGAGCAGTACTTC
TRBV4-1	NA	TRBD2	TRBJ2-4	CASSQPGLAGRRSAKNIQYF	TGCGCCAGCAGTCAACCGGGACTAGCGGGAAGGAGGAGTGCCAAAAACATTCAGTACTTC
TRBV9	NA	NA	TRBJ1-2	CASSVGQGTIGGYTF	TGTGCCAGCAGCGTAGGGCAGGGGACGATTGGTGGCTACACCTTC
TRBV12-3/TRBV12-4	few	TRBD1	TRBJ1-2	CASSRTGNGYTF	TGTGCCAGCAGCCGGACAGGTAACGGCTACACCTTC
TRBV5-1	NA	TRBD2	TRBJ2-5	CASSQIGLAGEETQYF	TGCGCCAGCAGCCAAATAGGACTAGCGGGAGAAGAGACCCAGTACTTC
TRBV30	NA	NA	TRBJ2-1	CAWKERPYNEQFF	TGTGCCTGGAAAGAGCGGCCTTACAATGAGCAGTTCTTC
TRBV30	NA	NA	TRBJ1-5	CAWTGGNQPQHF	TGTGCCTGGACAGGGGGCAATCAGCCCCAGCATTTT
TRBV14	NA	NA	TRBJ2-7	CASSRGPGYEQYF	TGTGCCAGCAGCCGCGGCCCGGGGTACGAGCAGTACTTC
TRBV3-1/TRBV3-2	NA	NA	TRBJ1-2	CASSQVPNYGYTF	TGTGCCAGCAGCCAAGTCCCTAACTATGGCTACACCTTC
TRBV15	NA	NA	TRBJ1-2	CATSRAPGGYGYTF	TGTGCCACCAGCAGAGCTCCTGGGGGCTATGGCTACACCTTC
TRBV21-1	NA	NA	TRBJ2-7	CASSKPSPGQGLSEQYF	TGTGCCAGCAGCAAACCGTCACCGGGACAGGGCTTATCCGAGCAGTACTTC
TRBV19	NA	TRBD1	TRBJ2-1	CASSILGQGGNEQFF	TGTGCCAGTAGTATCCTTGGACAGGGGGGCAATGAGCAGTTCTTC
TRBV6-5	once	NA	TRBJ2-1	CASSSTRLGDEQFF	TGTGCCAGCAGCTCGACCAGGCTAGGCGATGAGCAGTTCTTC
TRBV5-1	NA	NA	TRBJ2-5	CASSLGSHQETQYF	TGCGCCAGCAGCTTGGGCAGCCATCAAGAGACCCAGTACTTC
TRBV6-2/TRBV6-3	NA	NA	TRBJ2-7	CASSYTRTQEPYEQYF	TGTGCCAGCAGTTACACCAGGACCCAGGAACCGTACGAGCAGTACTTC
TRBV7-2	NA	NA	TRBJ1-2	CASSLRQEYNYGYTF	TGTGCCAGCAGCCTACGACAGGAGTATAACTATGGCTACACCTTC
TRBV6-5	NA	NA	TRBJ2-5	CASTVPGVETQYF	TGTGCCAGCACGGTCCCCGGAGTCGAGACCCAGTACTTC
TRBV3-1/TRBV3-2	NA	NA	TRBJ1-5	CASSQSTGNQPQHF	TGTGCCAGCAGCCAATCTACGGGGAATCAGCCCCAGCATTTT
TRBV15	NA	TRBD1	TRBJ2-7	CATSRGRQGDEQYF	TGTGCCACCAGCAGGGGAAGACAGGGCGACGAGCAGTACTTC
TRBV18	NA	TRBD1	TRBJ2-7	CASSPDRASKEQYF	TGTGCCAGCTCACCGGACAGGGCTAGTAAAGAGCAGTACTTC
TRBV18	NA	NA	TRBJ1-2	CASSPPIAGPTNYGYTF	TGTGCCAGCTCACCACCCATAGCGGGACCAACTAACTATGGCTACACCTTC
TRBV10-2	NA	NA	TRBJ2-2	CASSLGVLTGELFF	TGCGCCAGCTCCCTGGGGGTTCTCACCGGGGAGCTGTTTTTT
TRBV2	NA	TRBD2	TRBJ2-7	CASSIPGLAVYEQYF	TGTGCCAGCAGCATCCCGGGACTAGCGGTCTACGAGCAGTACTTC
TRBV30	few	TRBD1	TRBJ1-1	CAWGRTGNTEAFF	TGTGCCTGGGGACGGACAGGGAACACTGAAGCTTTCTTT